The T cell receptor (beta chain) described here comes from a study of blood T cell repertoires in COVID-19. TCRdb's copy holds only in-frame clones and misses some; the assay was immunoSEQ multiplex PCR. The sample lists 200,000 to 250,000 clones, under 90% occurring once. This CDR3 has 16 amino acids. This sequence joins TRBV1 and TRBJ2-7; the table's TRBD1 call for D was not verified on the DNA. TRBV1 is labeled a pseudogene. The receptor comes from a woman in her sixties who had recovered from COVID-19. Sequenced input: PBMCs or T cells enriched from blood (not recorded which). Written as DNA, the CDR3 is TGCACCAGCAGCCAAGATAGTAGGGACAGGGCGCATGAGCAGTACTTC. Its protein is CTSSQDSRDRAHEQYF.